Presented here are 30 T cell receptor beta chains from one specimen sequenced in a study of resident and recirculating memory T cells in vitiligo. Some clones are missing from TCRdb's copy, which holds only in-frame ones; the method was immunoSEQ multiplex PCR. The table has about 42,000 clones, 80% to 95% seen once. Sequenced material: blood. Receptors were obtained from a male donor with vitiligo.

The chain combines TRBV7-3 with TRBJ1-6; no definite D call. The CDR3 spans 13 residues. The germline CDR1 and CDR2 sequences are SGHTA and FQGTGA. V dropped 5 bases and J dropped 10 bases, with 12 bases sitting between them. CDR3 sequence reads: CASSGDAGSPLHF. The CDR3 nucleotides read TGTGCCAGCAGCGGCGACGCGGGGTCACCCCTCCACTTT.

The chain carries TRBV7-2 and TRBJ1-2, with TRBD1 matching 7 bases. Per the germline V gene, CDR1 is SGHTA and CDR2 is FQGNSA. The trim removed 5 bases at V and 8 bases at J, leaving 11 bases unmatched. The CDR3 extends over 14 amino acids. This chain's CDR3 is CASSRLGGAGGYTF. In DNA form, the CDR3 reads TGTGCCAGCAGCCGCCTAGGGGGCGCCGGGGGCTACACCTTC.

V is TRBV18 and J is TRBJ1-2, with D possibly matching TRBD1 (6 bases). Trimming pared 3 bases from V and 1 base from J, leaving 12 bases between. CDR1 KGHSH and CDR2 LQKENI come from the germline V gene. This CDR3 spans 15 amino acids. The CDR3 DNA follows: TGTGCCAGCTCACCCGGCGCAGGGGTTAACTATGGCTACACCTTC. Its protein product is CASSPGAGVNYGYTF.

The chain links TRBV5-4 to TRBJ2-7; weak D call: TRBD1 (5 bases). The CDR3 contains 15 residues. The V gene's germline CDR1 is SGHNT and CDR2 YYREEE (reference sequence). V was pared by 2 bases and J by 0 bases, with 12 bases between. The CDR3 protein is CASSLLGQFSYEQYF. The CDR3 nucleotides are TGTGCCAGCAGCTTACTGGGGCAGTTCTCCTACGAGCAGTACTTC.

The V gene is TRBV6-1, the J gene TRBJ2-7, with 7 bases lining up with TRBD1. The CDR3 runs to 12 residues. Losses at the gene ends were 8 bases for V and 4 bases for J; bases not matched to a gene: 5. The V gene's germline CDR1 is MNHNS and CDR2 SASEGT. CDR3 nucleotides: TGTGCCAGCCGACAGGGAACTTACGAGCAGTACTTC. Protein: CASRQGTYEQYF.

This chain links TRBV7-9 with TRBJ1-2; D might be TRBD1 (5 bases). V lost 5 bases and J lost 4, with 11 bases in between. The CDR3 spans 13 residues. Germline V gene lookup returns CDR1 SEHNR and CDR2 FQNEAQ (reference sequence). The CDR3 loop reads CASSQGAGYGYTF. The CDR3 coding sequence is TGTGCCAGCAGCCAGGGTGCTGGCTATGGCTACACCTTC.

This chain uses TRBV5-1 with TRBJ2-1; D is uncertain. This CDR3 is built from 13 residues. V gave up 3 bases and J gave up 10 bases, with 14 bases separating them. From germline, CDR1 is SGHRS and CDR2 YFSETQ. For the CDR3, the DNA is TGCGCCAGCAGCTACTATACGCGAAAGGAGCAGTTCTTC. This sequence encodes CASSYYTRKEQFF.

The rearrangement joins TRBV9 to TRBJ2-5, with a tentative D call TRBD1 (6 bases). The DNA end is more similar to TRBJ2-7, so the J call may be wrong. Germline V lookup: CDR1 SGDLS, CDR2 YYNGEE. The CDR3 length is 16 residues. CDR3 loop: CASSPRGQGSAYEQYF. For the CDR3, the DNA is TGTGCCAGCAGCCCTCGTGGGCAGGGGTCGGCCTACGAGCAGTACTTC.

This clone was counted once. The chain combines TRBV6-1 with TRBJ2-5, with unresolved D. The CDR3 is made up of 11 amino acids. V was trimmed by 5 bases and J by 4 bases, leaving 5 bases between them. The germline gives CDR1 MNHNS, CDR2 SASEGT. CDR3 sequence (DNA): TGTGCCAGCAGTTTTATAGAGACCCAGTACTTC. Amino acids: CASSFIETQYF.

The chain uses TRBV5-1 and TRBJ2-7, with TRBD1 matching 8 bases. The J segment lost 3 bases and the V segment lost 0 bases, leaving 5 bases of the junction unmatched. Looked up from germline, CDR1 is SGHRS and CDR2 is YFSETQ. The CDR3 loop spans 15 amino acids. DNA for the CDR3: TGCGCCAGCAGCTTGGCCGGAGGACAGGGCTACGAGCAGTACTTC. Its translation is CASSLAGGQGYEQYF.

CDR3 in amino acids: CASSSRGGTYEQYF. As DNA, the CDR3 is TGTGCCAGCAGCTCCCGGGGGGGGACCTACGAGCAGTACTTC. This chain joins TRBV11-3 and TRBJ2-7, with TRBD2 matching over 8 bases. The CDR3 has 14 amino acids. The ends lost 4 bases at V and 2 bases at J; junction bases unmatched: 4. Germline values: CDR1 SGHNT, CDR2 YENEEA.

V gene TRBV9 combines with J gene TRBJ1-2; 8 nucleotides line up with TRBD1. The CDR3 loop spans 15 amino acids. Germline V CDR1 and CDR2: SGDLS, YYNGEE. Germline trimming cut 0 bases from V and 7 bases from J; bases unmatched to any gene: 8. CDR3: CASSVGGRGLGGYTF. The CDR3 coding sequence is TGTGCCAGCAGCGTAGGTGGCAGGGGGCTAGGTGGCTACACCTTC.

This rearrangement joins TRBV10-3 to TRBJ1-1; 8 bases are a match to TRBD1. Looked up from germline, CDR1 is ENHRY and CDR2 is SYGVKD. The CDR3 sequence is 15 residues long. Trimming at V came to 1 base and at J to 10 bases, leaving 11 bases not matched to a gene. Here the CDR3 DNA reads TGTGCCATCAGTGAGTACTCGATTATAGGACAGGGAGCTTTCTTT. Translating it yields CAISEYSIIGQGAFF.

V is TRBV10-3 and J is TRBJ2-3; 10 positions match TRBD2. V trimming: 5 bases; J trimming: 0 bases; junction bases outside the gene matches: 5. In germline, CDR1 is ENHRY, CDR2 SYGVKD. The CDR3 runs 16 residues. The CDR3 loop reads CAISTGTSASTDTQYF. For the CDR3, the DNA is TGTGCCATCAGTACCGGGACTAGCGCCAGCACAGATACGCAGTATTTT.

The chain carries TRBV5-6 and TRBJ2-5; 10 bases map to TRBD2. Matching the DNA end better, TRBJ2-7 makes the J call doubtful. This CDR3 spans 18 amino acids. CDR1 and CDR2 (germline): SGHDT, YYEEEE. The CDR3 loop is CASSLWLAGATPVDEQYF. In DNA, the CDR3 is TGTGCCAGCAGCTTGTGGCTAGCGGGGGCCACCCCGGTGGACGAGCAGTACTTC.

A note on this clone: The sample contains more than one DNA sequence encoding this CDR3. CDR3 region: CAWSGTGNQPQHF. The CDR3 coding sequence is TGTGCCTGGAGTGGGACAGGGAATCAGCCCCAGCATTTT. The chain employs TRBV30 and TRBJ1-5; TRBD1 matches at 8 bases. Losses at the gene ends were 1 base for V and 4 bases for J; bases not matched to a gene: 0. Germline V lookup: CDR1 GTSNPN, CDR2 SVGIG (reference sequence). The CDR3 is made up of 13 amino acids.

The rearrangement links TRBV30 to TRBJ1-2; 10 bases fit TRBD1. This CDR3 spans 13 amino acids. Trimming at V came to 5 bases and at J to 7 bases, leaving 7 bases not matched to a gene. CDR1 GTSNPN and CDR2 SVGIG come from the germline V gene (reference sequence). CDR3 amino acids: CAWGGQGVGGYTF. In DNA, the CDR3 is TGTGCCTGGGGAGGACAGGGGGTCGGTGGCTACACCTTC. Full variable domain (rest looked up from reference TRBV30 and TRBJ1-2): SQTIHQWPATLVQPVGSPLSLECTVEGTSNPNLYWYRQAAGRGLQLLFYSVGIGQISSEVPQNLSASRPQDRQFILSSKKLLLSDSGFYLCAWGGQGVGGYTFGSGTRLTVV.

The chain has TRBV9 and TRBJ2-5, with 7 bases identical to TRBD1. Germline lookup yields CDR1 SGDLS and CDR2 YYNGEE. This CDR3 region has 14 residues. V lost 2 bases to trimming and J lost 6 bases; unmatched junction nucleotides: 7. CDR3 residues: CASSVQGGGKTQYF. The DNA of the CDR3 is TGTGCCAGCAGCGTCCAAGGGGGCGGAAAGACCCAGTACTTC. Combining the CDR3 with reference TRBV9 and TRBJ2-5 gives the whole variable domain DSGVTQTPKHLITATGQRVTLRCSPRSGDLSVYWYQQSLDQGLQFLIQYYNGEERAKGNILERFSAQQFPDLHSELNLSSLELGDSALYFCASSVQGGGKTQYFGPGTRLLVL.

The chain has TRBV10-3 and TRBJ2-5; 7 bases map to TRBD1. V was pared by 8 bases and J by 1 base, with 4 bases of the junction left unmatched. The CDR3 is made up of 13 amino acids. Looked up from germline, CDR1 is ENHRY and CDR2 is SYGVKD. The CDR3, as DNA: TGTGCCATCGGGGGACAGCCCCAAGAGACCCAGTACTTC. Its translation: CAIGGQPQETQYF.

The chain has TRBV5-1 and TRBJ1-3; 8 bases line up with TRBD1. The ends lost 2 bases at V and 4 bases at J; junction bases unmatched: 5. Germline-derived CDR1 and CDR2 are SGHRS and YFSETQ. This CDR3 has 15 amino acids. The CDR3 DNA follows: TGCGCCAGCAGCTTCCAGGGGGCTGGCGGAAACACCATATATTTT. It yields the protein CASSFQGAGGNTIYF.

V and J are TRBV5-1 and TRBJ1-4, with a possible D match to TRBD1 (5 bases). The germline V gene has CDR1 SGHRS and CDR2 YFSETQ. The ends were cut back, 4 bases at V and 8 bases at J, with 15 bases in the middle. This CDR3 comprises 14 residues. The DNA for the CDR3 is TGCGCCAGCAGCCCGGGGGAGCCGGGGGAAAAACTGTTTTTT. Residues: CASSPGEPGEKLFF.

This rearrangement joins TRBV30 to TRBJ1-4; D not certain. Germline CDR1 reads GTSNPN; CDR2 reads SVGIG (reference sequence). The length of the CDR3 is 14 residues. V shed 1 base and J shed 5 bases, with 11 bases lying between them. CDR3 sequence reads: CAWSELTGNEKLFF. Written as DNA, the CDR3 is TGTGCCTGGAGTGAGCTGACGGGGAATGAAAAACTGTTTTTT.

The chain carries TRBV21-1 and TRBJ2-2; the table names TRBD1, a call not compared with the DNA. TRBV21-1 constitutes a pseudogene. There are 18 residues in the CDR3. This CDR3 reads CASSKVRGGPANTGELFF. The CDR3 DNA reads as TGTGCCAGCAGCAAAGTGAGAGGGGGCCCAGCGAACACCGGGGAGCTGTTTTTT.

This rearrangement joins TRBV7-2 to TRBJ2-1; 12 bases fit TRBD2. The CDR3 runs 14 residues. Germline assignment: CDR1 SGHTA and CDR2 FQGNSA. The V gene end was trimmed by 8 bases and the J gene end by 4 bases; junction bases not matched to a gene: 3. CDR3 loop: CASLLAGGYNEQFF. CDR3 DNA sequence: TGTGCCAGCCTTCTAGCGGGGGGGTACAATGAGCAGTTCTTC.

The CDR3 region is CASSGNTQGDTQYF. For the CDR3, the DNA is TGCGCCAGCAGCGGGAACACTCAGGGAGATACGCAGTATTTT. The chain links TRBV5-1 to TRBJ2-3, with D possibly TRBD1 on 5 matching bases. Between the trimmed V and J ends, which lost 4 bases and 5 bases, there was a span of 14 bases. Germline V CDR1 and CDR2: SGHRS, YFSETQ. This CDR3 is 14 amino acids long.

The V and J genes are TRBV30 and TRBJ1-1; D remains unclear. The CDR3 runs to 11 residues. V lost 3 bases to trimming and J lost 1 base, with 3 bases between them. CDR1 and CDR2 from the germline V gene are GTSNPN and SVGIG (reference sequence). The CDR3 region has the DNA TGTGCCTGGAGCCGGAACACTGAAGCTTTCTTT. Translation gives CAWSRNTEAFF.

The CDR3 here is CASSVGQGYGELFF. CDR3 coding DNA: TGTGCCAGCAGTGTTGGACAGGGTTACGGGGAGCTGTTTTTT. V usage is TRBV2 and J usage is TRBJ2-2, with 8 nucleotides matching TRBD1. The ends lost 4 bases at V and 7 bases at J; junction bases unmatched: 5. CDR3 length equals 14 residues. The germline gives CDR1 SNHLY, CDR2 FYNNEI.

This chain links TRBV29-1 with TRBJ1-2, with unresolved D. CDR3 length: 13 residues. V lost 2 bases, J lost 6 bases, and 13 bases lay in between. Germline loops: CDR1 SQVTM, CDR2 ANQGSEA. CDR3 in DNA: TGCAGCGTTGAAACAAGAACCGGGAATGGCTACACCTTC. Amino acids: CSVETRTGNGYTF.

The chain carries TRBV27 and TRBJ2-1, with D uncertain. Germline CDR1 MNHEY, CDR2 SMNVEV (reference sequence). This CDR3 is built from 11 residues. Trimming took off 5 bases at V and 9 bases at J, with 8 bases between the two ends. The CDR3 DNA reads as TGTGCCAGCAGTCCCGGCGGTGAGCAGTTCTTC. Translated, it gives CASSPGGEQFF.

This sequence joins TRBV25-1 and TRBJ2-3; 7 bases fit TRBD2. The CDR3 spans 15 residues. V trimming: 4 bases; J trimming: 1 base; junction bases outside the gene matches: 5. The germline V gene has CDR1 MGHDK and CDR2 SYGVNS. DNA of the CDR3: TGTGCCAGCAGTGGGACCAGCGGGGGCACAGATACGCAGTATTTT. This sequence encodes CASSGTSGGTDTQYF.